The present T cell receptor (beta chain) was sequenced within a study of beta chain features in type 1 diabetes. This clone was seen a handful of times. The germline V gene has CDR1 SGHVS and CDR2 FNYEAQ. The CDR3 runs to 12 residues. Trimming took 4 bases from V and 9 from J, leaving 10 bases between them. The sequenced template was cDNA made from the entire isolated RNA. The assay was immunoSEQ multiplex PCR, and TCRdb's table has in-frame clones only and misses some. The table has about 470,000 clones, about 30% seen once. The specimen sequenced was naive CD4+ T cells from blood. The clonotype was recovered from a man aged 18-30 years in good health. The V gene is TRBV7-6, the J gene TRBJ2-1; no clear D gene. The CDR3 DNA sequence: TGTGCCAGCAGCTACTCGGGCAGTGAGCAGTTCTTC. This translates into CASSYSGSEQFF.